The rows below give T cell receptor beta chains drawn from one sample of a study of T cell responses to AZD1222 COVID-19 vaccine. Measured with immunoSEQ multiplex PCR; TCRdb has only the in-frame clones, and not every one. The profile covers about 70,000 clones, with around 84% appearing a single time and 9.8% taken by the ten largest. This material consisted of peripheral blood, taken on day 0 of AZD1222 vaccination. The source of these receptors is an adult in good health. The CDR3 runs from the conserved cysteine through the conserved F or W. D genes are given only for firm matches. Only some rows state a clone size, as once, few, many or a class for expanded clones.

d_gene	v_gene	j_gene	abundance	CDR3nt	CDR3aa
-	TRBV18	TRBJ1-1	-	TGTGCCAGCTCACCACTAACACTCGACTTGAACACTGAAGCTTTCTTT	CASSPLTLDLNTEAFF
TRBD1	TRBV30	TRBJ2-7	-	TGTGCCTGGGCTAACGGCCTTAGACCCTGGGGGACAGTCGCCTACGAGCAGTACTTC	CAWANGLRPWGTVAYEQYF
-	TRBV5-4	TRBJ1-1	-	TGTGCCAGCAGCTCCCCGCCGGGGAACACTGAAGCTTTCTTT	CASSSPPGNTEAFF
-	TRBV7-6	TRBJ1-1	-	TGTGCCAGCAGCTTAGCGGCGGGGGGGAACACTGAAGCTTTCTTT	CASSLAAGGNTEAFF
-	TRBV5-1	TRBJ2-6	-	TGCGCCAGCAGCATAGGGAGTTCCAACGTCCTGACTTTC	CASSIGSSNVLTF
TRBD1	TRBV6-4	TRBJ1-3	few	TGTGCCAGCAGCCCGGGACAGGATTTAGAAGTTTCTGGAAACACCATATATTTT	CASSPGQDLEVSGNTIYF
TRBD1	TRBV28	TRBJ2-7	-	TGTGCCAGCAGCAGCTCCGGGACAGGGGCAGCCGAGCAGTACTTC	CASSSSGTGAAEQYF
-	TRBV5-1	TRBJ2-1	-	TGCGCCAGTGGGACCACAAACTACAATGAGCAGTTCTTC	CASGTTNYNEQFF
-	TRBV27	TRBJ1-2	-	TGTGCCAGCAGTAGCGGGTGGCAGGGTGTTTCCTATGGCTACACCTTC	CASSSGWQGVSYGYTF
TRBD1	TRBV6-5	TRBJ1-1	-	TGTGCCAGCACCAAAGACAGGGGGGTCGGTGAAGCTTTCTTT	CASTKDRGVGEAFF
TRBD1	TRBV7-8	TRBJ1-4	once	TGTGCCAGCAGCTCCCGGGACAGGGGCCCACGGCTGTTTTTT	CASSSRDRGPRLFF
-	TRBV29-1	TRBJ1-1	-	TGCAGCGTTGACCTAGACAGGCAGAAAGCTTTCTTT	CSVDLDRQKAFF
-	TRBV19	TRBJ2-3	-	TGTGCCAGTAGTATTAGCCAGCTACGCACAGATACGCAGTATTTT	CASSISQLRTDTQYF
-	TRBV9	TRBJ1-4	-	TGTGCCAGCAGCGGGACGGGGACTAATGAAAAACTGTTTTTT	CASSGTGTNEKLFF
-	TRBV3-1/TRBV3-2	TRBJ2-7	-	TGTGCCAGCAGCCAACACGTGGGTTCCTACGAGCAGTACTTC	CASSQHVGSYEQYF
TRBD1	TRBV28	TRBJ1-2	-	TGTGCCAGCAGTTTAGTTCAGGGGGCGGATGGCTACACCTTC	CASSLVQGADGYTF
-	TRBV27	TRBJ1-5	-	TGTGCCAGCAGTTCGTTGGGGCAGCCCCAGCATTTT	CASSSLGQPQHF
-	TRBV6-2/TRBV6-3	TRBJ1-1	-	TGTGCCAGCAGTTATCTAAGGGGAAGGGCTTTCTTT	CASSYLRGRAFF
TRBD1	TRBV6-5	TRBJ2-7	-	TGTGCCAGCAGCCTCGGGACAGGCCTCTACGAGCAGTACTTC	CASSLGTGLYEQYF
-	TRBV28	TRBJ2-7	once	TGTGCCAGCAGTTTTGGGATCTACGAGCAGTACTTC	CASSFGIYEQYF
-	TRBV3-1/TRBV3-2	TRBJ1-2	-	TGTGCCAGCAGCCAAAGGACTCTTGGCTACACCTTC	CASSQRTLGYTF
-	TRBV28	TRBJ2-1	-	TGTGCCAGCAGTCCCGCTCCGTACAATGAGCAGTTCTTC	CASSPAPYNEQFF
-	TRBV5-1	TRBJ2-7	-	TGCGCCAGCAGCCCGGACTCTGCCTACGAGCAGTACTTC	CASSPDSAYEQYF
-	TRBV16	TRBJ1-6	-	TGTGCCAGCAGTGGGAGGGGAGGTTCACCCCTCCACTTT	CASSGRGGSPLHF
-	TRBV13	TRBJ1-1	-	TGTGCCACAAACACGGAGAACACTGAAGCTTTCTTT	CATNTENTEAFF
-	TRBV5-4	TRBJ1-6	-	TGTGCCAGCAGCCAGCTTATGGTGTCACCCCTCCACTTT	CASSQLMVSPLHF
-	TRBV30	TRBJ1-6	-	TGTGCCTGGAGTGCCTCTGGGAATTCACCCCTCCACTTT	CAWSASGNSPLHF
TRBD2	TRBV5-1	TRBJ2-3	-	TGCGCCAGCAGCACTGGGACTAGCGGAAGCACAGATACGCAGTATTTT	CASSTGTSGSTDTQYF
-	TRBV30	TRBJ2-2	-	TGTGCCTGGAGTTGGCTTACCACCGGGGAGCTGTTTTTT	CAWSWLTTGELFF
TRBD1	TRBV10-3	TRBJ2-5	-	TGTGCCATCAGCCGAACGGACAGGGGGGGAGGAGAGACCCAGTACTTC	CAISRTDRGGGETQYF
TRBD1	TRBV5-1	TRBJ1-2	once	TGCGCCAGCAGCCCTCAGGCAGGGACAGGGGTCGTTGGCTACACCTTC	CASSPQAGTGVVGYTF
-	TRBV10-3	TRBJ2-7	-	TGTGCCATCAGTGAGTCAGACGGCTCCTACGAGCAGTACTTC	CAISESDGSYEQYF
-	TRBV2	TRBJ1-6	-	TGTGCCAGTCAGGAGAGCTCCTATAATTCACCCCTCCACTTT	CASQESSYNSPLHF
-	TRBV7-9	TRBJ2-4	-	TGTGCCAGCAGCTTCGGTGTTATGGGCAGGGGAACAATTCAGTACTTC	CASSFGVMGRGTIQYF
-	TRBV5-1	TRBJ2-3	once	TGCGCCAGCAGCTTAGGGACGGAGTACACAGATACGCAGTATTTT	CASSLGTEYTDTQYF
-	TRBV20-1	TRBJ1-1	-	TGCAGTGCTAAGAGGGAGGTGGCTTTCTTT	CSAKREVAFF
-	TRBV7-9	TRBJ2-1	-	TGTGCCAGCAGCTTGTGGGGAACGAATGAGCAGTTCTTC	CASSLWGTNEQFF
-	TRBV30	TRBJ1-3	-	TGTGCCTGGAGCACGCGCTCTGGAAACACCATATATTTT	CAWSTRSGNTIYF
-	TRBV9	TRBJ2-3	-	TGTGCCAGCAGCGTGGGAAGACCTAGCACAGATACGCAGTATTTT	CASSVGRPSTDTQYF
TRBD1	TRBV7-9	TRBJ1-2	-	TGTGCCAGCAGCTTTTACGGGACAGGGAATGACTATGGCTACACCTTC	CASSFYGTGNDYGYTF
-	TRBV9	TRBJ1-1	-	TGTGCCAGCAGCCCTTCAGTGAACACTGAAGCTTTCTTT	CASSPSVNTEAFF
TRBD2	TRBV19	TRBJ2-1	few	TGTGCCAGTAGTATATTGAGCGGGGGGGCCCGCGAGCAGTTCTTC	CASSILSGGAREQFF
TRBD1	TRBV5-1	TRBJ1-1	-	TGCGCCAGCACTACAGGGGGCGCGGACACTGAAGCTTTCTTT	CASTTGGADTEAFF
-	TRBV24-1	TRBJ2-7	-	TGTGCCACCACCGAAGGGAGGACAGAAGCCTACGAGCAGTACTTC	CATTEGRTEAYEQYF
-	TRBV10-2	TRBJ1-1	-	TGCGCCCACGGGGACGGCAGGAACACTGAAGCTTTCTTT	CAHGDGRNTEAFF
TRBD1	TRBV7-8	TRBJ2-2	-	TGTGCCAGCAGCCGGGACAGGGTCGGGGAGCTGTTTTTT	CASSRDRVGELFF
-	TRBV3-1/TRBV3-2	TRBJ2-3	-	TGTGCCAGCAGCCAAAAGACTCTCACAGATACGCAGTATTTT	CASSQKTLTDTQYF
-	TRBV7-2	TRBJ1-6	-	TGTGCCAGCAGCTTACTGGCCTTTAATTCACCCCTCCACTTT	CASSLLAFNSPLHF
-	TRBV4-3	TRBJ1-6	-	TGCGCCAGCTCACAGGGAGGGCCAATCAATTCACCCCTCCACTTT	CASSQGGPINSPLHF
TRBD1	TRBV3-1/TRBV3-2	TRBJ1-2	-	TGTGCCAGCAGCGTCGGGACAGGGGGAGATGGCTACACCTTC	CASSVGTGGDGYTF
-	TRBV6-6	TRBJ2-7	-	TGTGCCAGCAGTTACATAGGGGCCTACGAGCAGTACTTC	CASSYIGAYEQYF
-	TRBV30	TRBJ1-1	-	TGTGCCTGGAGTCTCTCCCGAGGCACTGAAGCTTTCTTT	CAWSLSRGTEAFF
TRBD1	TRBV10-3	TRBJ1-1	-	TGTGCCATCTCCGGGACAGAAAACACTGAAGCTTTCTTT	CAISGTENTEAFF
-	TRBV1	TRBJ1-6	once	TGCACCAGCAGCCCCTACGCGGGACAGGGACTTTCACCCCTCCACTTT	CTSSPYAGQGLSPLHF
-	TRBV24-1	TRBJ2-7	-	TGTGCCACCTCCTACTACGAGCAGTACTTC	CATSYYEQYF